This T cell receptor (beta chain) is from a study of T-cell reconstitution after alpha-beta-depleted transplantation in children. The TCRbeta library incorporated unique molecular identifiers. TCRdb fed the PCR reads into MiXCR, producing one record per CDR3 protein. This sample carries almost 600,000 distinct CDR3 sequences, over 25% of them seen once, and the ten largest clones take about a third. General observations from the study: T-cell numbers and diversity one year post-transplant derived largely from freshly generated T cells. Surviving recipient T cells and thymic progenitors accounted for the high day-60 TCRbeta diversity observed in some patients.

Remarks on this clonotype: Antigen specificity is unknown.

The CDR3 is made up of 13 amino acids. Germline lookup yields CDR1 WNHNN and CDR2 SYGVQD (reference sequence). The germline V and J ends were trimmed by 4 bases and 4 bases, with 9 bases remaining between them. This rearrangement joins TRBV10-1 to TRBJ2-3; perhaps TRBD2 as D (5 bases). This receptor was taken from a boy under two years old with Wiskott-Aldrich syndrome, due to receive a stem cell transplant. The sample was PBMCs, taken before TCRalphabeta/CD19-depleted stem cell transplant. CDR3 amino acids: CASSAGIPDTQYF. The CDR3 region has the DNA TGCGCCAGCAGTGCGGGAATCCCAGATACGCAGTATTTT.